This TCR beta chain was identified during a study of brain T cells in children with intractable seizures. Described time point: blood from clinic visit 5 months post-surgery; TSC patient then seizure free. Assay: immunoSEQ multiplex PCR; the TCRdb copy retains only in-frame clones and omits some. Seen here are about 340,000 clones, over 85% observed once, and the top ten hold roughly 6%. Germline V CDR1 and CDR2: LGHNT, FRNRAP. V gave up 0 bases and J gave up 3 bases, with 9 bases separating them. The CDR3 consists of 14 residues. This receptor was taken from a boy under two years old with tuberous sclerosis and intractable seizures. The rearrangement links TRBV12-5 to TRBJ2-7; no clear D. Sequencing used peripheral blood, obtained roughly 5 months after surgery. The CDR3 DNA follows: TGTGCTAGTGGTTTGGTTCCCACCCTCTACGAGCAGTACTTC. Translated, it gives CASGLVPTLYEQYF.